This T cell receptor (beta chain) was obtained from a study of T cell responses to AZD1222 COVID-19 vaccine. General study findings and limits: Just a handful of AZD1222 recipients were seropositive at baseline. Reports indicate that nearly half of spike-specific TCRs are directed at unmutated variant regions. Donors were mostly white British, more females; clonal diversity possibly underestimated.

Assay: immunoSEQ multiplex PCR; the TCRdb copy retains only in-frame clones and omits some. In the table there are some 120,000 clones, roughly nine tenths of which are singletons. A remark on this clone: Its matching antigen is unknown.

The sample consisted of peripheral blood, taken on day 0 of AZD1222 vaccination. This clonotype was obtained from an adult in good health.

The CDR3 loop reads CASSQEGSGTVQPQHF. CDR3 DNA: TGTGCCAGCAGCCAAGAGGGGAGTGGTACTGTACAGCCCCAGCATTTT. V usage is TRBV4-2 and J usage is TRBJ1-5; D not resolved. The CDR3 is 16 amino acids. Trimming removed 0 bases at V and 7 bases at J, with 16 bases between. The germline V gene has CDR1 LGHNA and CDR2 YNFKEQ.